This T cell receptor beta chain was identified in a study of PD-1 blockade in classical Hodgkin lymphoma. All patients experienced relapse after autologous stem cell transplantation, and brentuximab vedotin exposure was variable. Trimming stripped 0 bases from V and 3 bases from J, with 11 bases between. The CDR3 loop spans 14 amino acids. Germline values: CDR1 GTSNPN, CDR2 SVGIG (reference sequence). This clone was counted a single time. The assay was immunoSEQ multiplex PCR, and TCRdb's table has in-frame clones only and misses some. The repertoire includes 90,000 to 100,000 clones, about four fifths of them detected once, and 16% sits in the top ten.

The source material was peripheral blood mononuclear cells (PBMCs), sampled before the second cycle of nivolumab. The clonotype comes from a human donor with classical Hodgkin lymphoma. The rearrangement links TRBV30 to TRBJ2-5; unclear D gene. The CDR3 loop is CAWSVRNGEETQYF. The CDR3 nucleotides read TGTGCCTGGAGTGTACGCAACGGTGAAGAGACCCAGTACTTC. Full variable domain (rest looked up from reference TRBV30 and TRBJ2-5): SQTIHQWPATLVQPVGSPLSLECTVEGTSNPNLYWYRQAAGRGLQLLFYSVGIGQISSEVPQNLSASRPQDRQFILSSKKLLLSDSGFYLCAWSVRNGEETQYFGPGTRLLVL.